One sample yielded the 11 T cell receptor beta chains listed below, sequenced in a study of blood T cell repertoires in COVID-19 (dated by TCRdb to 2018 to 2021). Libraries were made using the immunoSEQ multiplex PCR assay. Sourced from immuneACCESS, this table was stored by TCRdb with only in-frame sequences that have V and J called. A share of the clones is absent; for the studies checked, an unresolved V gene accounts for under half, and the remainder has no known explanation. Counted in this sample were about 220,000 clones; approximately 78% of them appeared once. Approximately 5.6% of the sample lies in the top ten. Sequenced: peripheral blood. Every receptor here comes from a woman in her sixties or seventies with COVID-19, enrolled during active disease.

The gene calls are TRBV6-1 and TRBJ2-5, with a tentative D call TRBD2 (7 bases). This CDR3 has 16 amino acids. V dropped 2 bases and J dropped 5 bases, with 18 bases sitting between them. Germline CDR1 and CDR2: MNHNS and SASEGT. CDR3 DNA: TGTGCCAGCAGTGAAATTTTCGGGGGGCTGGGCGAGACCCAGTACTTC. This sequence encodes CASSEIFGGLGETQYF.

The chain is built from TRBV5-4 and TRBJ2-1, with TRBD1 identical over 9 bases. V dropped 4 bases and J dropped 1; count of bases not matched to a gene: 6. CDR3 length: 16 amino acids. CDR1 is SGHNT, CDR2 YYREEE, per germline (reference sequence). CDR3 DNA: TGTGCCAGCAGCCCTGGAGGGACAGGGTCCTACAATGAGCAGTTCTTC. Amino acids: CASSPGGTGSYNEQFF.

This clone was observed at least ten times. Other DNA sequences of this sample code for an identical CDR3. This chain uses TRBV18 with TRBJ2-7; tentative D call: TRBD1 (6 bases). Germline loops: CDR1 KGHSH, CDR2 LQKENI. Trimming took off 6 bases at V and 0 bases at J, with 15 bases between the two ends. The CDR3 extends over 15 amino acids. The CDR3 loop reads CASSPDSRSSYEQYF. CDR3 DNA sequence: TGTGCCAGCTCGCCGGACAGCAGGAGCTCCTACGAGCAGTACTTC.

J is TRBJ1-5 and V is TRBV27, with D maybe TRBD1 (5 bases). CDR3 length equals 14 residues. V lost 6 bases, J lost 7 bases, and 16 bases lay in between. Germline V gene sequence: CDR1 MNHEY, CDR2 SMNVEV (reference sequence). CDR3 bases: TGTGCCAGCAGACATGACAGATTGGGGCAGCCCCAGCATTTT. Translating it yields CASRHDRLGQPQHF.

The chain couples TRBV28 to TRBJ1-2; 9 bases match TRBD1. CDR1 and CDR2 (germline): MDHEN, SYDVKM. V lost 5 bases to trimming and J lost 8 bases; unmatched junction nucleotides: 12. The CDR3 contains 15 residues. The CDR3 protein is CASSNSGTGTGGYTF. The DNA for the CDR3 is TGTGCCAGCAGTAACTCCGGGACAGGGACTGGCGGCTACACCTTC.

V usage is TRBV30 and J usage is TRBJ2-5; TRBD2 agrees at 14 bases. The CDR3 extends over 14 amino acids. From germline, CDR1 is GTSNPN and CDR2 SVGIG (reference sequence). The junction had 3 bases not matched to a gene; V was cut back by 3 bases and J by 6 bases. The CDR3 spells CAWRGLAGVKTQYF. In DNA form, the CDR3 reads TGTGCCTGGAGGGGACTAGCGGGAGTAAAGACCCAGTACTTC.

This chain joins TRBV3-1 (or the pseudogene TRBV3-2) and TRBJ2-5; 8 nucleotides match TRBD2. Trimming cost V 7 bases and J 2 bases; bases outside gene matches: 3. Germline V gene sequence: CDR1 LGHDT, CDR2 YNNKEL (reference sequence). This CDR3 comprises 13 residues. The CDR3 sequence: CASTTSVQETQYF. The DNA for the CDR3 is TGTGCCAGCACGACTAGCGTGCAAGAGACCCAGTACTTC.

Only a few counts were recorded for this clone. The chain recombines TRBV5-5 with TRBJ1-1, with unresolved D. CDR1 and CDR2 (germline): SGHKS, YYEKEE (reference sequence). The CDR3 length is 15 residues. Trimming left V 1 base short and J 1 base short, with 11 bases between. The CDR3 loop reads CASSLISRKNTEAFF. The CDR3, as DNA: TGTGCCAGCAGCTTGATAAGCCGAAAGAACACTGAAGCTTTCTTT.

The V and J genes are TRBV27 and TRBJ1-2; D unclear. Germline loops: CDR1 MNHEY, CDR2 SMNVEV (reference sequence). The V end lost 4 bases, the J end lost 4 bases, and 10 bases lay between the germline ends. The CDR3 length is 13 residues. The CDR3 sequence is CASSYKGGYGYTF. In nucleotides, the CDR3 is TGTGCCAGCAGTTATAAGGGAGGCTATGGCTACACCTTC.

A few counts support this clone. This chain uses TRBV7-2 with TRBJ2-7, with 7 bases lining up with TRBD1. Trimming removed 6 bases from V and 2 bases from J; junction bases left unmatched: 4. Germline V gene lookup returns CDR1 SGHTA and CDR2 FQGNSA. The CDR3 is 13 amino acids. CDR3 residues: CASSRDRAYEQYF. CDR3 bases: TGTGCCAGCAGTCGCGACAGGGCCTACGAGCAGTACTTC.

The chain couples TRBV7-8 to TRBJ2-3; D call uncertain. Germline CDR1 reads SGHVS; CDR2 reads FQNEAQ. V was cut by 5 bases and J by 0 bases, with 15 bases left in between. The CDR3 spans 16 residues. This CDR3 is CASSITIKSSTDTQYF. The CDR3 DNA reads TGTGCCAGCAGCATCACAATAAAATCTAGCACAGATACGCAGTATTTT.